This TCR beta chain was obtained from a study of T cell repertoires in cytomegalovirus infection. Study context: Use of recently identified HLA-C-restricted and well-studied HLA-B-restricted CMV epitopes was part of the study. An indication of both CMV infection and matching HLA type came from public TCR beta signatures.

Study outcomes and limitations: The response measured ex vivo was dominated by TCR beta clonotypes (HLA-C-restricted and CMV-specific). People with CMV and the relevant HLA were identified by cumulative public TCR beta family frequency.

Comments on this clonotype: What it binds is unknown.

A single record per CDR3 protein comes from TCRdb applying MiXCR to the reads. This table holds about 130,000 distinct CDR3 sequences, more than 25% found once. This TCR derives from a human donor in good health (CMV status not recorded). Some clones in this sample may be carry-over from other donors' samples. Sequences were derived from CD8+ T cells from cultured PBMCs, sampled from culture after CMV antigen stimulation.

DNA of the CDR3: TGTGCCACCAGCAGAGATTCGGGGAGTGAGCAGTTCTTC. Its protein is CATSRDSGSEQFF. The chain is built from TRBV15 and TRBJ2-1, with D perhaps TRBD2 (5 bases). The germline V gene encodes CDR1 LNHNV and CDR2 YYDKDF (reference sequence). V was pared by 0 bases and J by 9 bases, with 9 bases between. The CDR3 totals 13 residues.